The 14 T cell receptor beta chains below were found in one sample sequenced in a study of CD8 T cells in Susac syndrome. Random hexamers served to reverse transcribe about 0.5 to 1 ug RNA. TCRdb called the immunoSEQ multiplex PCR reads again in MiXCR, with one record for every CDR3 protein. The data contain about 200,000 distinct CDR3 sequences, around 95% of them singletons. What was sequenced was CD4+ T cells from PBMCs. The receptors were gathered from a human donor with multiple sclerosis.

V usage is TRBV5-1 and J usage is TRBJ1-5, with 10 bases identical to TRBD1. The CDR3 contains 15 residues. V was pared by 3 bases and J by 4 bases, with 4 bases of the junction left unmatched. CDR1 is SGHRS, CDR2 YFSETQ, per germline. CDR3 DNA: TGCGCCAGCAGCTCGGGACAGGGGCTTAATCAGCCCCAGCATTTT. Amino acids: CASSSGQGLNQPQHF.

V gene TRBV15 combines with J gene TRBJ1-2; D unresolved. Germline CDR1 is LNHNV and CDR2 is YYDKDF (reference sequence). Between the trimmed V and J ends, which lost 5 bases and 0 bases, there was a span of 13 bases. The CDR3 has 15 amino acids. CDR3: CATSQLSTTNYGYTF. CDR3 sequence (DNA): TGTGCCACCAGCCAACTATCTACTACTAACTATGGCTACACCTTC.

This clonotype was counted once. The V and J genes are TRBV2 and TRBJ1-6, with D uncertain. The CDR3 length is 13 residues. V was cut by 7 bases and J by 7 bases, with 11 bases left in between. The germline gives CDR1 SNHLY, CDR2 FYNNEI. CDR3 nucleotide sequence: TGTGCCAGCAAGCCGGACGGGAATTCACCCCTCCACTTT. Translated: CASKPDGNSPLHF.

The genes are TRBV3-1 and TRBJ2-6; D ambiguous. The CDR3 has 16 amino acids. Trimming cost V 0 bases and J 1 base, with 7 bases left between them. Germline V CDR1 and CDR2: LGHDT, YNNKEL (reference sequence). The CDR3 here is CASSQEHRSGANVLTF. CDR3 nucleotides: TGTGCCAGCAGCCAAGAGCACAGATCTGGGGCCAACGTCCTGACTTTC.

The chain employs TRBV27 and TRBJ2-1, with 8 bases lining up with TRBD2. Looked up from germline, CDR1 is MNHEY and CDR2 is SMNVEV (reference sequence). J lost 0 bases, V lost 5 bases, and 0 bases had no gene match. The CDR3 spans 14 residues. CDR3 protein: CASSSGSSYNEQFF. The CDR3 region has the DNA TGTGCCAGCAGTAGCGGGAGCTCCTACAATGAGCAGTTCTTC.

The chain combines TRBV7-3 with TRBJ2-2; TRBD1 agrees at 9 bases. V shed 1 base, J shed 0 bases, and the junction held 3 bases outside the gene matches. The germline CDR1 and CDR2 sequences are SGHTA and FQGTGA. The CDR3 sequence is 17 residues long. The CDR3, as DNA: TGTGCCAGCAGCTTAAAGGGACAGGGTACGAACACCGGGGAGCTGTTTTTT. Residues: CASSLKGQGTNTGELFF.

The rearrangement uses TRBV7-2 and TRBJ2-7; 8 bases are a match to TRBD1. V was pared by 3 bases and J by 1 base, with 5 bases of the junction left unmatched. The length of the CDR3 is 15 residues. Germline V gene data show CDR1 as SGHTA and CDR2 as FQGNSA. The CDR3 DNA follows: TGTGCCAGCAGCTTGGGACAGGTTATATCCTACGAGCAGTACTTC. Protein sequence: CASSLGQVISYEQYF.

This sequence joins TRBV20-1 and TRBJ2-3, with TRBD2 matching 9 bases. CDR1 and CDR2 from the germline V gene are DFQATT and SNEGSKA (reference sequence). This CDR3 region has 15 residues. The V gene end was trimmed by 2 bases and the J gene end by 3 bases; junction bases not matched to a gene: 6. In DNA form, the CDR3 reads TGCAGTGCTAGACTGAGCGGGGGGACGACAGATACGCAGTATTTT. Translating it yields CSARLSGGTTDTQYF.

V gene TRBV11-1 combines with J gene TRBJ2-2, with D perhaps matching TRBD1 (5 bases). CDR3 size: 15 residues. CDR1 is SGHAT and CDR2 is FQDESV in the germline V gene (reference sequence). Trimming removed 2 bases at V and 1 base at J, with 8 bases between. CDR3 coding DNA: TGTGCCAGCAGCTTATGGCAGGGGAACACCGGGGAGCTGTTTTTT. This encodes CASSLWQGNTGELFF.

V usage is TRBV19 and J usage is TRBJ2-3, with D possibly matching TRBD2 (5 bases). Looked up from germline, CDR1 is LNHDA and CDR2 is SQIVND (reference sequence). CDR3 length: 12 amino acids. CDR3 bases: TGTGCAACTAGTATATTGGGTGGTACGCAGTATTTT. Translation: CATSILGGTQYF.

The chain employs TRBV12-3 or TRBV12-4 and TRBJ1-2, with D maybe TRBD1 (5 bases). The CDR3 is 13 amino acids. V was clipped by 2 bases and J by 7 bases, with 11 bases between them. The CDR3 DNA is TGTGCCAGCAGTTTATTGAGGGGCCGTGGCTACACCTTC. Amino acids: CASSLLRGRGYTF.

V and J are TRBV7-2 and TRBJ2-3; D is unclear. CDR1 and CDR2 (germline): SGHTA, FQGNSA. Trimming removed 4 bases from V and 5 bases from J, with 7 bases in between. The CDR3 is 12 residues long. The CDR3 DNA follows: TGTGCCAGCAGCTCGCTCGGAGATACGCAGTATTTT. Translation gives CASSSLGDTQYF.

This chain connects TRBV7-3 to TRBJ2-3; D is tentatively TRBD1 or TRBD2 (5 bases each). Germline V gene sequence: CDR1 SGHTA, CDR2 FQGTGA. With 0 bases removed from V and 11 bases from J, the gap between germline ends came to 24 bases. This CDR3 region has 17 residues. The CDR3 reads CASSLTGLVTGDQKQYF. CDR3 coding DNA: TGTGCCAGCAGCTTAACCGGGCTGGTGACTGGGGACCAAAAGCAGTATTTT.

The chain combines TRBV20-1 with TRBJ1-1; 7 bases fit TRBD1. The CDR3 sequence is 14 residues long. After removal of 6 bases from V and 5 bases from J, the junction contained 12 bases not matched to a gene. Germline V gene sequence: CDR1 DFQATT, CDR2 SNEGSKA (reference sequence). The CDR3 DNA reads TGCAGTGCCCCGTCAGGGGGGAGGACAACTGAAGCTTTCTTT. As protein: CSAPSGGRTTEAFF.